These 18 T cell receptor beta chains originate from one sample sequenced in a study of blood T cells in healthy people across ages. Together with a sample-barcoded 5' primer, a J-beta primer mix was included in a second PCR lasting about 7 to 11 cycles. TCRdb reanalysed the 5' RACE reads using MiXCR and keeps one entry per CDR3 protein. The table records about 2 million distinct CDR3 sequences, roughly 52% of them present only once. The specimen sequenced was blood. These receptors all come from a woman aged 40 to 50 in good health.

The chain couples TRBV20-1 to TRBJ2-1; TRBD2 matches 9 bases. The ends lost 0 bases at V and 1 base at J; junction bases unmatched: 4. This CDR3 spans 16 amino acids. The germline gives CDR1 DFQATT, CDR2 SNEGSKA (reference sequence). CDR3 loop: CSAREAAGGSYNEQFF. The CDR3 region has the DNA TGCAGTGCTAGAGAGGCAGCGGGGGGTTCCTACAATGAGCAGTTCTTC.

V is TRBV5-1 and J is TRBJ2-1, with 10 bases identical to TRBD2. Germline CDR1 and CDR2: SGHRS and YFSETQ. This CDR3 has 15 amino acids. Trimming cost V 6 bases and J 2 bases; bases outside gene matches: 5. CDR3 nucleotides: TGCGCCAGCATCCTGAGCGGGGGGGCCTACAATGAGCAGTTCTTC. It specifies CASILSGGAYNEQFF.

This rearrangement joins TRBV15 to TRBJ2-7; D is possibly TRBD2 (7 bases). Trimming took off 5 bases at V and 6 bases at J, with 20 bases between the two ends. Germline lookup yields CDR1 LNHNV and CDR2 YYDKDF (reference sequence). The length of the CDR3 is 15 residues. CDR3 loop: CATSWDYEQGSEQYF. The CDR3 nucleotides are TGTGCCACCAGCTGGGACTACGAACAGGGTAGCGAGCAGTACTTC.

The chain combines TRBV6-5 with TRBJ1-2; D not certain. Trimming stripped 4 bases from V and 7 bases from J, with 16 bases between. This CDR3 has 14 amino acids. Germline lookup yields CDR1 MNHEY and CDR2 SVGAGI. Here the CDR3 reads CASSSETRLGGYTF. In DNA form, the CDR3 reads TGTGCCAGCAGTTCAGAGACCCGGCTGGGTGGCTACACCTTC.

This clonotype has a handful of counts. The gene calls are TRBV5-6 and TRBJ2-4; 7 bases line up with TRBD1. J gave up 1 base and V 4 bases, and 8 bases lay outside the gene matches. The germline CDR1 and CDR2 sequences are SGHDT and YYEEEE. The CDR3 is made up of 16 amino acids. CDR3 amino acids: CASSGTQGIAKNIQYF. The CDR3 DNA is TGTGCCAGCAGCGGGACACAGGGGATCGCCAAAAACATTCAGTACTTC.

The genes are TRBV27 and TRBJ2-7, with TRBD2 identical over 7 bases. The germline gives CDR1 MNHEY, CDR2 SMNVEV (reference sequence). CDR3 length: 12 residues. V dropped 1 base and J dropped 10; count of bases not matched to a gene: 4. The CDR3 DNA is TGTGCCAGCAGTTTATGGGAGGGAAAACAGTACTTC. The encoded protein is CASSLWEGKQYF.

V gene TRBV20-1 combines with J gene TRBJ1-6, with D possibly being TRBD1 (5 bases). Trimming removed 2 bases from V and 7 bases from J, with 18 bases in between. The CDR3 runs to 16 residues. CDR1 is DFQATT, CDR2 SNEGSKA, per germline (reference sequence). The CDR3 DNA reads TGCAGTGCTAGATGGGGGGGAGGGTCCGTGAATTCACCCCTCCACTTT. Protein sequence: CSARWGGGSVNSPLHF.

This clonotype was seen a handful of times. This chain uses TRBV7-9 with TRBJ2-3, with D unresolved. The CDR3 has 17 residues. V was clipped by 3 bases and J by 4 bases, with 20 bases between them. Per the germline V gene, CDR1 is SEHNR and CDR2 is FQNEAQ (reference sequence). The CDR3 region has the DNA TGTGCCAGCAGCTTTAAAGGCCAGGCGCTTACCTCAGATACGCAGTATTTT. Protein sequence: CASSFKGQALTSDTQYF.

This clonotype appeared a few times. J is TRBJ2-6 and V is TRBV4-2, with D unresolved. V shed 1 base and J shed 0 bases, with 10 bases lying between them. This CDR3 is built from 17 residues. The germline CDR1 and CDR2 sequences are LGHNA and YNFKEQ. CDR3 protein: CASSQGAGTSGANVLTF. The CDR3 nucleotides read TGTGCCAGCAGCCAAGGGGCCGGTACCTCTGGGGCCAACGTCCTGACTTTC.

The V call is TRBV29-1, the J call TRBJ1-1, with unresolved D. CDR1 is SQVTM, CDR2 ANQGSEA, per germline. CDR3 length equals 12 residues. V lost 8 bases to trimming and J lost 3 bases, with 13 bases between them. Written as DNA, the CDR3 is TGCAGCATACTGGACGGTCACACTGAAGCTTTCTTT. Translation: CSILDGHTEAFF.

This chain connects TRBV12-3 or TRBV12-4 to TRBJ2-7; 7 bases agree with TRBD1. With V trimmed by 6 bases and J by 6 bases, 11 bases remained unmatched. The CDR3 sequence is 14 residues long. The CDR3 here is CASSRRQGGCEQYF. CDR3 nucleotide sequence: TGTGCCAGCAGCCGACGACAGGGTGGGTGCGAGCAGTACTTC.

This clonotype was seen a single time. This clone may be a read error of a much larger clone one base away. CDR3 DNA: TGTGCCAGCAGTTACGGGTCCGCCAGGACCAAGAGTAACATTCAGTACTTC. Protein: CASSYGSARTKSNIQYF. The chain has TRBV6-5 and TRBJ2-7; no reliable D call. With the DNA end fitting TRBJ2-4 better, the J assignment may be wrong. The CDR3 sequence is 17 residues long. Germline assignment: CDR1 MNHEY and CDR2 SVGAGI.

The chain couples TRBV28 to TRBJ2-1; TRBD2 aligns across 7 bases. V trimming: 4 bases; J trimming: 5 bases; junction bases outside the gene matches: 8. The CDR3 runs 15 residues. The germline V gene encodes CDR1 MDHEN and CDR2 SYDVKM. The CDR3 coding sequence is TGTGCCAGCAGTTCGGGGTCTGCGGGGGACAATGAGCAGTTCTTC. It translates to CASSSGSAGDNEQFF.

This rearrangement joins TRBV5-6 to TRBJ2-7; 9 bases are shared with TRBD1. V was pared by 6 bases and J by 1 base, with 5 bases of the junction left unmatched. The length of the CDR3 is 14 residues. The germline gives CDR1 SGHDT, CDR2 YYEEEE. CDR3 DNA: TGTGCCAGCATCGGACAGGGGTGGTCCTACGAGCAGTACTTC. It specifies CASIGQGWSYEQYF.

The chain joins TRBV3-1 to TRBJ2-1, with TRBD1 matching 7 bases. The CDR3 extends over 15 amino acids. Unmatched junction bases numbered 3, after V lost 1 base and J lost 3 bases. The germline V gene has CDR1 LGHDT and CDR2 YNNKEL (reference sequence). The CDR3 region has the DNA TGTGCCAGCAGCCAAGGGGACAGCCTCTACAATGAGCAGTTCTTC. Protein sequence: CASSQGDSLYNEQFF.

The CDR3 is CASNKGVAGAYEQYF. The CDR3 coding sequence is TGTGCCAGCAATAAGGGGGTAGCGGGGGCCTACGAGCAGTACTTC. The chain links TRBV6-2 or TRBV6-3 to TRBJ2-7; 9 bases fit TRBD2. There are 15 residues in the CDR3. Losses at the gene ends were 7 bases for V and 2 bases for J; bases not matched to a gene: 9. Per the germline V gene, CDR1 is MNHEY and CDR2 is SVGEGT.

The genes are TRBV4-1 and TRBJ1-6, with unresolved D. CDR1 MGHRA and CDR2 YSYEKL come from the germline V gene. Trimming shortened V by 7 bases and J by 0 bases, and 16 bases separated the two germline ends. The CDR3 is 17 residues long. CDR3 nucleotide sequence: TGCGCCAGCACCCCGGTCGGAGTAGGCTCCTATAATTCACCCCTCCACTTT. This sequence encodes CASTPVGVGSYNSPLHF.

This clonotype was detected a few times. The chain joins TRBV11-1 to TRBJ2-7; D assignment may be TRBD1 or TRBD2 (6 bases each). Per the germline V gene, CDR1 is SGHAT and CDR2 is FQDESV (reference sequence). The CDR3 sequence is 15 residues long. V lost 4 bases and J lost 3, with 16 bases in between. DNA for the CDR3: TGTGCCAGCAGCTCCGCGGAGGGGGGCCACTACGAGCAGTACTTC. Translation gives CASSSAEGGHYEQYF.